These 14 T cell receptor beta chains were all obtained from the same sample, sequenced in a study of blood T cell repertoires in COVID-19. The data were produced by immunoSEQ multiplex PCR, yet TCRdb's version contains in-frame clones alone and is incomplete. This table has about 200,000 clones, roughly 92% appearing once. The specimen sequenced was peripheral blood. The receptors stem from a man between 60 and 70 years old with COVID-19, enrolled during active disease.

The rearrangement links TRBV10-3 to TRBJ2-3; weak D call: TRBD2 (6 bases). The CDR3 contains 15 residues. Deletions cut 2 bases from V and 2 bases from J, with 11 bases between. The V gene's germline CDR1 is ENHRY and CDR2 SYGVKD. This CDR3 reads CAISEEGGVTDTQYF. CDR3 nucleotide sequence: TGTGCCATCAGTGAGGAGGGCGGGGTCACAGATACGCAGTATTTT.

CDR3 DNA sequence: TGTGCCAGCATCTACAGGGGGCTCTTCCCCTATGGCTACACCTTC. This codes for CASIYRGLFPYGYTF. The J gene is TRBJ1-2, the V gene TRBV21-1; the table's D gene call, TRBD1, was not cross checked with the DNA. TRBV21-1 is a recognized pseudogene. The CDR3 runs to 15 residues.

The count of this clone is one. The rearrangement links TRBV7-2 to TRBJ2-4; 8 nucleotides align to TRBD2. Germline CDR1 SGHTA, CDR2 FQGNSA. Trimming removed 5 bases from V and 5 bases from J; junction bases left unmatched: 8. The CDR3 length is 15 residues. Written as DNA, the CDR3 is TGTGCCAGCAGCCCCGGGGGGACTAGACAAAACATTCAGTACTTC. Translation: CASSPGGTRQNIQYF.

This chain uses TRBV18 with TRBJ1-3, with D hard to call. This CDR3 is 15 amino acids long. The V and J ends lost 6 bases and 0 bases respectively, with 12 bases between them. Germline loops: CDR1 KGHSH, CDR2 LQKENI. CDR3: CASSPTMASGNTIYF. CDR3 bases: TGTGCCAGCTCGCCCACCATGGCCTCTGGAAACACCATATATTTT.

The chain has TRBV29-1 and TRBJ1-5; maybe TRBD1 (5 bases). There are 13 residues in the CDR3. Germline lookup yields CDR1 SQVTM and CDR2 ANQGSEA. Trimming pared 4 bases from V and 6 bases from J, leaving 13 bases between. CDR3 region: CSVGGGGGQPQHF. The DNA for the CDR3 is TGCAGCGTTGGCGGTGGGGGGGGTCAGCCCCAGCATTTT.

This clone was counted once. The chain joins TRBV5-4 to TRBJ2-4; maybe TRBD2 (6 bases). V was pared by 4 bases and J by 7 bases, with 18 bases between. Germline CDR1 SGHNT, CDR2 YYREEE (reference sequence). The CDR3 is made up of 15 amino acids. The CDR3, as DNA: TGTGCCAGCAGCCCCGGGCGGGATGAGGCGAACATTCAGTACTTC. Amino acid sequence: CASSPGRDEANIQYF.

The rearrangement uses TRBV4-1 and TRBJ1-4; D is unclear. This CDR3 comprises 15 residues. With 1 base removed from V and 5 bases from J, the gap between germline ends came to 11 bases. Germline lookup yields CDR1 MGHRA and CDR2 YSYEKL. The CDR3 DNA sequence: TGCGCCAGCAGCCAAGTGTTACAGAAAAATGAAAAACTGTTTTTT. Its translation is CASSQVLQKNEKLFF.

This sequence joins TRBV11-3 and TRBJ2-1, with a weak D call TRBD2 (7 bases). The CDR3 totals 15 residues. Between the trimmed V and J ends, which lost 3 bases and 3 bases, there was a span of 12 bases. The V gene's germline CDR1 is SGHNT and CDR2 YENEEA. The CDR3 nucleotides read TGTGCCAGCAGCTTGGGCGGGGGCCACTACAATGAGCAGTTCTTC. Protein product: CASSLGGGHYNEQFF.

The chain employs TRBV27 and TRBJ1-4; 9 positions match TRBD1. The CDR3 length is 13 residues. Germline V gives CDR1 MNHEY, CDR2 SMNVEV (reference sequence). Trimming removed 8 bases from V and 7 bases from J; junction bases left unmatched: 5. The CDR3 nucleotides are TGTGCCAGCCGGGACAGGGTCGGTGAAAAACTGTTTTTT. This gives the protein CASRDRVGEKLFF.

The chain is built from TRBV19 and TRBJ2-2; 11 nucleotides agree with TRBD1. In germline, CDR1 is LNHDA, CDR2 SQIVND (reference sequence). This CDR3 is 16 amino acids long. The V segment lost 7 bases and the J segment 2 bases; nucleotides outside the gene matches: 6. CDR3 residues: CASTPGTGGNTGELFF. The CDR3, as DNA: TGTGCCAGTACCCCCGGGACAGGGGGTAACACCGGGGAGCTGTTTTTT.

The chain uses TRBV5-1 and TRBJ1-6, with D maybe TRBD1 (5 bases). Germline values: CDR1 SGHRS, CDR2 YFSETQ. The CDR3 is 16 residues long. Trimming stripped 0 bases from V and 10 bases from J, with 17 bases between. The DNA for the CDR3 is TGCGCCAGCAGCTTGGGGGGGGATTATACTTCATCACCCCTCCACTTT. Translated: CASSLGGDYTSSPLHF.

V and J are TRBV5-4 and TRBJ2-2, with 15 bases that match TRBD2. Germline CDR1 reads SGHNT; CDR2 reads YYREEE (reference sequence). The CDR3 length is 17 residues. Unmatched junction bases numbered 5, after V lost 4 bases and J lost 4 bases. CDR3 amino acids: CASSPGTSGRTTGELFF. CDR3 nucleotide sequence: TGTGCCAGCAGCCCCGGGACTAGCGGGAGGACCACCGGGGAGCTGTTTTTT.

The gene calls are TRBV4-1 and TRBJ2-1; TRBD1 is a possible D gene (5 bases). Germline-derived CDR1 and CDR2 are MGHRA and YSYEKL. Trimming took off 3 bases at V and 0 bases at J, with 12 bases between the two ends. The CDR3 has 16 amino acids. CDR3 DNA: TGCGCCAGCAGCCATGGGGCCCAGACCTCCTACAATGAGCAGTTCTTC. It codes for CASSHGAQTSYNEQFF.

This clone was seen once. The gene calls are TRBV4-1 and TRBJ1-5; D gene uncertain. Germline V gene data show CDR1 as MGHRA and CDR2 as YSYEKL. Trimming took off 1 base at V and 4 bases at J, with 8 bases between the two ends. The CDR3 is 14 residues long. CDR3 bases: TGCGCCAGCAGCCAAGTCGCGGGGAATCAGCCCCAGCATTTT. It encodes CASSQVAGNQPQHF.